These 32 T cell receptor beta chains share one sample of origin, sequenced in a study of identical twins. TCRdb processed the 5' RACE reads anew with MiXCR; each CDR3 protein has one entry. The table shows 600,000 to 700,000 distinct CDR3 sequences, with about 20% occurring only once. These data were likewise used in another study, on T cells expressing NK-cell markers.

The material sequenced was PBMCs. These receptors all stem from a young woman in good health.

The rearrangement joins TRBV12-3 or TRBV12-4 to TRBJ2-5, with D unresolved. Trimming stripped 4 bases from V and 7 bases from J, with 7 bases between. This CDR3 region has 11 residues. The CDR3 region is CASSSFGTQYF. The CDR3 nucleotides read TGTGCCAGCAGTTCCTTTGGGACCCAGTACTTC.

This clonotype was seen at least ten times. V gene TRBV6-1 combines with J gene TRBJ2-3; tentative D call: TRBD2 (7 bases). Trimming cost V 3 bases and J 4 bases, with 11 bases left between them. Germline V gene sequence: CDR1 MNHNS, CDR2 SASEGT. This CDR3 has 14 amino acids. Here the CDR3 reads CASSDKGGADTQYF. For the CDR3, the DNA is TGTGCCAGCAGTGACAAGGGGGGGGCAGATACGCAGTATTTT.

This clonotype was seen a few times. The V gene is TRBV7-2, the J gene TRBJ1-2; D call uncertain. Germline V gene lookup returns CDR1 SGHTA and CDR2 FQGNSA. This CDR3 spans 14 amino acids. Trimming removed 2 bases from V and 0 bases from J, with 7 bases in between. The CDR3 region is CASSLMQANYGYTF. The CDR3, as DNA: TGTGCCAGCAGCTTAATGCAAGCTAACTATGGCTACACCTTC.

This clonotype has at least ten counts. This chain links TRBV6-1 with TRBJ1-1; D not resolved. The CDR3 totals 14 residues. Trimming removed 5 bases from V and 1 base from J, with 11 bases in between. The V gene's germline CDR1 is MNHNS and CDR2 SASEGT. CDR3 amino acids: CASSLGSGNTEAFF. In DNA form, the CDR3 reads TGTGCCAGCAGTCTAGGGTCAGGGAACACTGAAGCTTTCTTT.

The chain carries TRBV29-1 and TRBJ1-1; unclear D gene. V lost 4 bases and J 1 base, leaving 4 bases between the germline ends. CDR3 length equals 11 residues. Germline V CDR1 and CDR2: SQVTM, ANQGSEA. DNA of the CDR3: TGCAGCGTTGGGACGAACACTGAAGCTTTCTTT. It specifies CSVGTNTEAFF.

In this sample, this clonotype turned up a few times. The chain joins TRBV6-1 to TRBJ2-1, with 11 bases fitting TRBD2. V was pared by 6 bases and J by 1 base, with 5 bases of the junction left unmatched. The CDR3 spans 16 residues. Germline CDR1 and CDR2: MNHNS and SASEGT. The CDR3 loop is CASRSTSGASYNEQFF. The CDR3 nucleotides are TGTGCCAGCAGGTCGACTAGCGGGGCGTCCTACAATGAGCAGTTCTTC.

This chain links TRBV6-2 or TRBV6-3 with TRBJ2-3; no definite D call. V was pared by 6 bases and J by 4 bases, with 8 bases between. This CDR3 contains 12 residues. Per the germline V gene, CDR1 is MNHEY and CDR2 is SVGEGT. CDR3 in amino acids: CASSPPPDTQYF. The CDR3 DNA sequence: TGTGCCAGCAGCCCGCCCCCAGATACGCAGTATTTT.

A few counts support this clonotype. The J gene is TRBJ2-6, the V gene TRBV10-3, with a possible D match to TRBD2 (5 bases). CDR1 and CDR2 from the germline V gene are ENHRY and SYGVKD. V lost 4 bases and J 0 bases, leaving 10 bases between the germline ends. This CDR3 comprises 16 residues. Here the CDR3 DNA reads TGTGCCATCAGTGGAGGGAAAAGCTCTGGGGCCAACGTCCTGACTTTC. Protein product: CAISGGKSSGANVLTF.

The gene calls are TRBV12-3 or TRBV12-4 and TRBJ2-5; TRBD2 agrees at 9 bases. The V and J ends lost 7 bases and 2 bases, in that order; junction bases with no gene match: 11. The CDR3 consists of 16 residues. The CDR3 loop reads CASTPSSGGLQETQYF. The CDR3 DNA reads TGTGCCAGCACCCCCTCGAGCGGGGGGTTACAAGAGACCCAGTACTTC.

This sequence joins TRBV9 and TRBJ2-3, with a weak D call TRBD1 (6 bases). The CDR3 covers 15 residues. Germline CDR1 is SGDLS and CDR2 is YYNGEE. Trimming took off 4 bases at V and 5 bases at J, with 17 bases between the two ends. CDR3 sequence reads: CASSTGQGFGDTQYF. The CDR3 DNA is TGTGCCAGCAGCACAGGGCAGGGGTTCGGAGATACGCAGTATTTT. Full variable domain (missing parts from reference TRBV9 and TRBJ2-3): DSGVTQTPKHLITATGQRVTLRCSPRSGDLSVYWYQQSLDQGLQFLIQYYNGEERAKGNILERFSAQQFPDLHSELNLSSLELGDSALYFCASSTGQGFGDTQYFGPGTRLTVL.

This chain joins TRBV3-1 and TRBJ2-1; D might be TRBD2 (6 bases). Deletions cut 4 bases from V and 10 bases from J, with 14 bases between. CDR3 size: 13 residues. Germline V lookup: CDR1 LGHDT, CDR2 YNNKEL (reference sequence). The CDR3 nucleotides are TGTGCCAGCAGCCTCAGCGGGTCCGAAGAGCAGTTCTTC. This gives the protein CASSLSGSEEQFF.

This clonotype has more than one count but fewer than ten. V and J are TRBV2 and TRBJ2-1, with 7 bases identical to TRBD2. Trimming removed 6 bases from V and 0 bases from J; junction bases left unmatched: 8. Looked up from germline, CDR1 is SNHLY and CDR2 is FYNNEI. The CDR3 runs 16 residues. CDR3 loop: CASRYRGGASYNEQFF. Written as DNA, the CDR3 is TGTGCCAGCAGATACCGCGGGGGTGCCTCCTACAATGAGCAGTTCTTC.

The chain carries TRBV5-1 and TRBJ2-3; TRBD2 matches 7 bases. V lost 1 base and J lost 2; bases outside the gene matches: 7. Germline values: CDR1 SGHRS, CDR2 YFSETQ. The CDR3 is 16 residues long. In DNA form, the CDR3 reads TGCGCCAGCAGCTTGACGGCGGGAGTAGCCACAGATACGCAGTATTTT. Its protein is CASSLTAGVATDTQYF.

This clonotype was picked up a small number of times. The CDR3 loop is CSLPPRQGTYEQYF. The DNA of the CDR3 is TGCAGCCTCCCCCCGAGACAGGGTACCTACGAGCAGTACTTC. V is TRBV29-1 and J is TRBJ2-7; 7 nucleotides line up with TRBD1. V trimming: 8 bases; J trimming: 2 bases; junction bases outside the gene matches: 12. The CDR3 has 14 amino acids. The germline gives CDR1 SQVTM, CDR2 ANQGSEA.

The chain couples TRBV20-1 to TRBJ2-1; D perhaps matches TRBD2 (5 bases). V was shortened by 5 bases and J by 6 bases, with 20 bases between the two germline ends. This CDR3 is built from 15 residues. Per the germline V gene, CDR1 is DFQATT and CDR2 is SNEGSKA (reference sequence). The DNA of the CDR3 is TGCAGTGCTCTTAGATCGGCCTCACGGGGCAATGAGCAGTTCTTC. Residues: CSALRSASRGNEQFF.

This clonotype was observed a single time. V gene TRBV6-5 combines with J gene TRBJ1-1, with no clear D. Per the germline V gene, CDR1 is MNHEY and CDR2 is SVGAGI. Trimming took 4 bases from V and 0 from J, leaving 15 bases between them. This CDR3 comprises 16 residues. The CDR3 sequence is CASSSLPLSMNTEAFF. The CDR3 bases are TGTGCCAGCAGTTCCCTCCCGCTCAGCATGAACACTGAAGCTTTCTTT.

This clonotype was detected only a few times. The chain employs TRBV19 and TRBJ2-5; 12 nucleotides agree with TRBD2. Per the germline V gene, CDR1 is LNHDA and CDR2 is SQIVND (reference sequence). With 8 bases clipped from V and 0 bases from J, the junction kept 10 bases outside the gene matches. There are 17 residues in the CDR3. CDR3 nucleotides: TGTGCCAGTGCTCTAGCGGGGGGGACCCCGTACCAAGAGACCCAGTACTTC. It encodes CASALAGGTPYQETQYF.

In this sample, this clonotype turned up a few times. V gene TRBV5-1 combines with J gene TRBJ2-5; 8 positions match TRBD1. Germline V CDR1 and CDR2: SGHRS, YFSETQ. The CDR3 sequence is 15 residues long. V was clipped by 0 bases and J by 0 bases; unmatched bases: 1. The CDR3 protein is CASSLDRGYQETQYF. The DNA of the CDR3 is TGCGCCAGCAGCTTGGACAGGGGGTACCAAGAGACCCAGTACTTC.

This clonotype was found a few times. The J gene is TRBJ2-7, the V gene TRBV6-6, with D maybe TRBD1 (5 bases). Trimming took off 8 bases at V and 3 bases at J, with 14 bases between the two ends. Germline-derived CDR1 and CDR2 are MNHNY and SVGAGI (reference sequence). The CDR3 consists of 13 residues. This CDR3 reads CASAGPGLYEQYF. The CDR3 bases are TGTGCCAGCGCCGGCCCAGGGCTCTACGAGCAGTACTTC.

This clonotype was seen many times. The chain combines TRBV12-3 or TRBV12-4 with TRBJ2-2, with D tentatively TRBD1 (5 bases). V gave up 6 bases and J gave up 1 base, with 15 bases separating them. This CDR3 contains 16 residues. The CDR3 loop reads CASSPSPGQNTGELFF. The CDR3 nucleotides are TGTGCCAGCAGCCCCTCACCCGGACAGAACACCGGGGAGCTGTTTTTT.

In this sample, this clonotype turned up a few times. V usage is TRBV20-1 and J usage is TRBJ2-7; 9 bases map to TRBD1. Trimming at V came to 6 bases and at J to 1 base, leaving 10 bases not matched to a gene. The CDR3 spans 15 residues. CDR1 is DFQATT, CDR2 SNEGSKA, per germline (reference sequence). CDR3: CSASKGGTGSYEQYF. CDR3 nucleotide sequence: TGCAGTGCCTCCAAGGGGGGGACAGGGTCCTACGAGCAGTACTTC.

There are many counts of this clonotype. V and J are TRBV7-9 and TRBJ1-2; 8 bases line up with TRBD1. The CDR3 length is 15 residues. In germline, CDR1 is SEHNR, CDR2 FQNEAQ (reference sequence). V was pared by 1 base and J by 5 bases, with 6 bases of the junction left unmatched. This CDR3 reads CASSLGGTGVYGYTF. CDR3 nucleotides: TGTGCCAGCAGCTTAGGTGGGACAGGCGTGTATGGCTACACCTTC.

The genes are TRBV29-1 and TRBJ1-1, with D unclear. Deletions cut 3 bases from V and 1 base from J, with 9 bases between. In germline, CDR1 is SQVTM, CDR2 ANQGSEA. This CDR3 spans 13 amino acids. The CDR3 coding sequence is TGCAGCGTTGAGGGCAGCTGGAACACTGAAGCTTTCTTT. This codes for CSVEGSWNTEAFF.

The rearrangement links TRBV4-3 to TRBJ1-1; D unclear. CDR1 is LGHNA, CDR2 YSLEER, per germline. Deletions cut 4 bases from V and 7 bases from J, with 10 bases between. The CDR3 is 12 amino acids. CDR3: CASSRSGFEAFF. The CDR3 region has the DNA TGCGCCAGCAGCCGATCAGGATTTGAAGCTTTCTTT.

This clonotype was counted only a few times. The V gene is TRBV7-9, the J gene TRBJ2-7; D unresolved. In germline, CDR1 is SEHNR, CDR2 FQNEAQ (reference sequence). There are 13 residues in the CDR3. The germline V and J ends were trimmed by 4 bases and 3 bases, with 10 bases remaining between them. CDR3 coding DNA: TGTGCCAGCAGCTATATTGGCAGCTACGAGCAGTACTTC. Encoded protein: CASSYIGSYEQYF.

This clonotype was counted between two and nine times. The J gene is TRBJ1-6, the V gene TRBV6-5, with D unclear. The germline V gene has CDR1 MNHEY and CDR2 SVGAGI. V lost 2 bases to trimming and J lost 5 bases, with 10 bases between them. This CDR3 is built from 15 residues. CDR3 in DNA: TGTGCCAGCAGTTACGTCCTGGCAGATAATTCACCCCTCCACTTT. Protein: CASSYVLADNSPLHF.

This clonotype was seen at least ten times. The J gene is TRBJ1-4, the V gene TRBV2, with 9 bases that match TRBD1. The CDR3 extends over 12 amino acids. CDR1 and CDR2 (germline): SNHLY, FYNNEI. Trimming removed 7 bases from V and 9 bases from J; junction bases left unmatched: 3. CDR3: CASTGTGKKLFF. CDR3 nucleotides: TGTGCCAGCACCGGGACAGGGAAAAAACTGTTTTTT.

This chain joins TRBV20-1 and TRBJ2-7, with 8 bases aligning to TRBD1. Losses at the gene ends were 5 bases for V and 0 bases for J; bases not matched to a gene: 6. Germline V gene sequence: CDR1 DFQATT, CDR2 SNEGSKA (reference sequence). The CDR3 spans 14 residues. CDR3 coding DNA: TGCAGTGCTTCCAGGGGGCCCCGCTCCTACGAGCAGTACTTC. This gives the protein CSASRGPRSYEQYF.

This chain uses TRBV18 with TRBJ2-7, with 7 bases identical to TRBD1. CDR3 length: 14 residues. Trimming removed 6 bases from V and 4 bases from J; junction bases left unmatched: 9. The germline V gene encodes CDR1 KGHSH and CDR2 LQKENI. This CDR3 is CASSQGEAAYEQYF. The DNA for the CDR3 is TGTGCCAGCTCGCAGGGGGAAGCGGCATACGAGCAGTACTTC.

This clonotype was recorded at least ten times. The rearrangement links TRBV12-3 or TRBV12-4 to TRBJ2-1; weak D call: TRBD2 (5 bases). V was pared by 2 bases and J by 9 bases, with 8 bases between. This CDR3 is 12 amino acids long. The CDR3 region is CASSLMGAEQFF. DNA for the CDR3: TGTGCCAGCAGTTTAATGGGAGCTGAGCAGTTCTTC.

The V and J genes are TRBV12-5 and TRBJ2-1; possibly TRBD1 or TRBD2 for D (6 bases each). V lost 2 bases and J 5 bases, leaving 16 bases between the germline ends. Germline V CDR1 and CDR2: LGHNT, FRNRAP. The length of the CDR3 is 16 residues. CDR3: CASGLPPGGLNNEQFF. The CDR3 DNA sequence: TGTGCTAGTGGTTTGCCCCCTGGGGGGCTGAACAATGAGCAGTTCTTC. Combining the CDR3 with reference TRBV12-5 and TRBJ2-1 gives the whole variable domain DARVTQTPRHKVTEMGQEVTMRCQPILGHNTVFWYRQTMMQGLELLAYFRNRAPLDDSGMPKDRFSAEMPDATLATLKIQPSEPRDSAVYFCASGLPPGGLNNEQFFGPGTRLTVL.

The chain employs TRBV30 and TRBJ1-1; the D gene is possibly TRBD1 (6 bases). The CDR3 sequence is 13 residues long. V lost 0 bases and J 4 bases, leaving 9 bases between the germline ends. Germline V gene data show CDR1 as GTSNPN and CDR2 as SVGIG (reference sequence). CDR3 amino acids: CAWSVRGSTEAFF. The CDR3 DNA is TGTGCCTGGAGTGTAAGGGGGTCCACTGAAGCTTTCTTT.